The 31 T cell receptor beta chains below were found in one sample sequenced in a study of CD8 T cells in Susac syndrome. Random hexamers were used to reverse transcribe the RNA input (about 0.45 to 1 ug). TCRdb used MiXCR to reprocess the immunoSEQ multiplex PCR reads, holding one entry per CDR3 protein. The sample lists 50,000 to 60,000 distinct CDR3 sequences, more than 80% seen once, with roughly 0.19% in the top ten. The material sequenced was CD8+ T cells from PBMCs. The receptor source for this set is a human donor in good health.

V usage is TRBV12-3 or TRBV12-4 and J usage is TRBJ2-1; D uncertain. The CDR3 sequence is 13 residues long. Trimming took 2 bases from V and 8 from J, leaving 10 bases between them. The CDR3 DNA is TGTGCCAGCAGTTTATTGGGAATCGATGAGCAGTTCTTC. It encodes CASSLLGIDEQFF.

The rearrangement joins TRBV29-1 to TRBJ2-7, with TRBD2 matching over 8 bases. Germline-derived CDR1 and CDR2 are SQVTM and ANQGSEA. This CDR3 contains 15 residues. V dropped 1 base and J dropped 4; count of bases not matched to a gene: 9. The CDR3 spells CSVEGIGSGDYEQYF. The CDR3, as DNA: TGCAGCGTTGAAGGAATAGGTAGCGGGGATTACGAGCAGTACTTC.

The chain joins TRBV7-9 to TRBJ2-1; 10 nucleotides align to TRBD2. V gave up 5 bases and J gave up 7 bases; unmatched junction bases: 5. The CDR3 has 14 amino acids. Germline CDR1 reads SEHNR; CDR2 reads FQNEAQ (reference sequence). CDR3 bases: TGTGCCAGCAGCCCGTCGGGACTAGCGAATGAGCAGTTCTTC. Amino acid sequence: CASSPSGLANEQFF. Based on the CDR3 plus reference TRBV7-9 and TRBJ2-1, the full variable domain is DTGVSQNPRHKITKRGQNVTFRCDPISEHNRLYWYRQTLGQGPEFLTYFQNEAQLEKSRLLSDRFSAERPKGSFSTLEIQRTEQGDSAMYLCASSPSGLANEQFFGPGTRLTVL.

V is TRBV5-4 and J is TRBJ2-3, with a weak D call TRBD2 (5 bases). The CDR3 covers 13 residues. Germline V gene sequence: CDR1 SGHNT, CDR2 YYREEE (reference sequence). The V end was cut by 2 bases, the J end by 6 bases, with 10 bases between. The CDR3 nucleotides read TGTGCCAGCAGCTTATCCCCGGGGGATACGCAGTATTTT. It translates to CASSLSPGDTQYF.

The J gene is TRBJ2-7, the V gene TRBV20-1; D possibly matches TRBD1 or TRBD2 (5 bases each). CDR1 and CDR2 (germline): DFQATT, SNEGSKA (reference sequence). V was trimmed by 4 bases and J by 1 base, leaving 11 bases between them. This CDR3 contains 13 residues. The CDR3 DNA follows: TGCAGTGCTACAGGGACGGATTCCTACGAGCAGTACTTC. Translation: CSATGTDSYEQYF.

The genes are TRBV6-5 and TRBJ1-5; D is undetermined. CDR1 is MNHEY and CDR2 is SVGAGI in the germline V gene. This CDR3 is built from 15 residues. Trimming took 5 bases from V and 2 from J, leaving 13 bases between them. CDR3 bases: TGTGCCAGCAGTCCCCTGGGAGCAGGCAATCAGCCCCAGCATTTT. This encodes CASSPLGAGNQPQHF.

The V call is TRBV5-5, the J call TRBJ1-1, with D perhaps TRBD1 (5 bases). In germline, CDR1 is SGHKS, CDR2 YYEKEE (reference sequence). The V and J ends lost 0 bases and 4 bases respectively, with 10 bases between them. The CDR3 sequence is 14 residues long. CDR3 region: CASSLGQGGTEAFF. CDR3 DNA sequence: TGTGCCAGCAGCTTGGGGCAGGGAGGCACTGAAGCTTTCTTT.

The chain links TRBV4-3 to TRBJ2-1; D remains ambiguous. There are 14 residues in the CDR3. V dropped 1 base and J dropped 9 bases, with 13 bases sitting between them. CDR1 is LGHNA and CDR2 is YSLEER in the germline V gene. The CDR3 is CASSQGLEVTEQFF. In nucleotides, the CDR3 is TGCGCCAGCAGCCAAGGGCTAGAGGTTACTGAGCAGTTCTTC.

The chain has TRBV6-6 and TRBJ1-1; possible D gene TRBD1, 5 bases. Germline CDR1 reads MNHNY; CDR2 reads SVGAGI (reference sequence). CDR3 length equals 14 residues. The V and J ends lost 6 bases and 1 base respectively, with 12 bases between them. CDR3 sequence: CASSEGRGNTEAFF. The DNA for the CDR3 is TGTGCCAGCAGCGAGGGGAGGGGGAACACTGAAGCTTTCTTT.

V is TRBV6-1 and J is TRBJ2-3; perhaps TRBD1 as D (5 bases). Germline assignment: CDR1 MNHNS and CDR2 SASEGT. Trimming took 0 bases from V and 3 from J, leaving 7 bases between them. This CDR3 spans 14 amino acids. The CDR3 loop reads CASSEAYRTDTQYF. The DNA of the CDR3 is TGTGCCAGCAGTGAAGCGTACAGGACAGATACGCAGTATTTT.

This CDR3 is CASSARGGNTEAFF. For the CDR3, the DNA is TGTGCCAGCAGCGCTCGGGGCGGGAACACTGAAGCTTTCTTT. This chain connects TRBV7-9 to TRBJ1-1, with D possibly matching TRBD1 (5 bases). CDR1 SEHNR and CDR2 FQNEAQ come from the germline V gene (reference sequence). The CDR3 consists of 14 residues. With 5 bases removed from V and 1 base from J, the gap between germline ends came to 11 bases.

The rearrangement links TRBV2 to TRBJ2-3; 9 bases line up with TRBD1. The CDR3 sequence is 15 residues long. Germline-derived CDR1 and CDR2 are SNHLY and FYNNEI. J was trimmed by 5 bases and V by 8 bases; bases with no gene match: 11. CDR3 coding DNA: TGTGCCAGCCTACAGGGGGCGCCGGGGCGAGATACGCAGTATTTT. Translating it yields CASLQGAPGRDTQYF. The full variable domain, with the rest looked up from reference TRBV2 and TRBJ2-3, is EPEVTQTPSHQVTQMGQEVILRCVPISNHLYFYWYRQILGQKVEFLVSFYNNEISEKSEIFDDQFSVERPDGSNFTLKIRSTKLEDSAMYFCASLQGAPGRDTQYFGPGTRLTVL.

The chain recombines TRBV4-1 with TRBJ2-7; possible D gene TRBD1, 6 bases. The germline V and J ends were trimmed by 2 bases and 2 bases, with 13 bases remaining between them. The CDR3 length is 15 residues. CDR1 and CDR2 from the germline V gene are MGHRA and YSYEKL. CDR3 in DNA: TGCGCCAGCAGCCAATATTCGGCAGGGGCCTACGAGCAGTACTTC. Its protein is CASSQYSAGAYEQYF.

The chain links TRBV19 to TRBJ1-1, with 7 bases lining up with TRBD1. V lost 5 bases, J lost 11 bases, and 11 bases stayed unmatched. Per the germline V gene, CDR1 is LNHDA and CDR2 is SQIVND (reference sequence). The CDR3 loop spans 13 amino acids. CDR3: CASSPSAGGRAFF. The CDR3 DNA reads as TGTGCCAGTAGTCCCTCGGCAGGGGGTCGGGCTTTCTTT.

The J gene is TRBJ1-2, the V gene TRBV27; TRBD1 matches 7 bases. Trimming at V came to 0 bases and at J to 4 bases, leaving 5 bases not matched to a gene. The germline gives CDR1 MNHEY, CDR2 SMNVEV (reference sequence). The CDR3 covers 15 residues. The CDR3 loop is CASSLSGGGLYGYTF. DNA of the CDR3: TGTGCCAGCAGTTTATCAGGAGGGGGCCTCTATGGCTACACCTTC.

The chain links TRBV12-3 or TRBV12-4 to TRBJ1-3; D remains ambiguous. The germline V and J ends were trimmed by 1 base and 0 bases, with 4 bases remaining between them. The CDR3 covers 14 residues. The CDR3 nucleotides read TGTGCCAGCAGTTTAGTGAGCTCTGGAAACACCATATATTTT. Residues: CASSLVSSGNTIYF.

V and J are TRBV27 and TRBJ1-4, with D tentatively TRBD1 (5 bases). The CDR3 length is 15 residues. Per the germline V gene, CDR1 is MNHEY and CDR2 is SMNVEV (reference sequence). V lost 5 bases and J 2 bases, leaving 12 bases between the germline ends. DNA for the CDR3: TGTGCCAGCAGTCTCCAGGGACTGACTAATGAAAAACTGTTTTTT. Protein sequence: CASSLQGLTNEKLFF.

The chain is built from TRBV2 and TRBJ2-7; tentative D call: TRBD2 (6 bases). The germline V and J ends were trimmed by 7 bases and 3 bases, with 13 bases remaining between them. Germline V gives CDR1 SNHLY, CDR2 FYNNEI. There are 13 residues in the CDR3. The CDR3 loop is CASNPLEGYEQYF. The CDR3 DNA follows: TGTGCCAGCAACCCCCTGGAGGGCTACGAGCAGTACTTC.

The genes are TRBV3-1 and TRBJ2-1; tentatively, D is TRBD1 (5 bases). The germline gives CDR1 LGHDT, CDR2 YNNKEL (reference sequence). This CDR3 has 19 residues. Trimming cost V 0 bases and J 0 bases, with 18 bases left between them. CDR3 bases: TGTGCCAGCAGCCAAGAGTTGTTCCGAGACAGAAGCTCCTACAATGAGCAGTTCTTC. This translates into CASSQELFRDRSSYNEQFF.

V is TRBV25-1 and J is TRBJ2-4; 11 nucleotides line up with TRBD2. J lost 0 bases, V lost 2 bases, and 9 bases had no gene match. The germline CDR1 and CDR2 sequences are MGHDK and SYGVNS. The CDR3 length is 19 residues. The CDR3 DNA reads TGTGCCAGCAGTGAAAGAGTGGGTAGCGGGGGGGTAGCCAAAAACATTCAGTACTTC. This encodes CASSERVGSGGVAKNIQYF.

Only one count was recorded for this clonotype. The gene calls are TRBV28 and TRBJ2-3; 7 nucleotides agree with TRBD1. CDR1 is MDHEN, CDR2 SYDVKM, per germline. V shed 4 bases and J 0 bases; nucleotides not matched to a gene: 10. CDR3 length: 17 amino acids. DNA for the CDR3: TGTGCCAGCAGTTGGGTCCGGGACAGTTCTAGCACAGATACGCAGTATTTT. This translates into CASSWVRDSSSTDTQYF.

This chain joins TRBV10-3 and TRBJ2-1, with TRBD2 matching 15 bases. The CDR3 covers 13 residues. The trim removed 8 bases at V and 7 bases at J, leaving 0 bases unmatched. Looked up from germline, CDR1 is ENHRY and CDR2 is SYGVKD. The CDR3 nucleotides are TGTGCCATCGGACTAGCGGGGGGGAATGAGCAGTTCTTC. Its translation is CAIGLAGGNEQFF.

The V gene is TRBV9, the J gene TRBJ2-3; TRBD1 or TRBD2 may be the D gene (5 bases each). Germline V gene data show CDR1 as SGDLS and CDR2 as YYNGEE. CDR3 size: 14 residues. Trimming removed 0 bases at V and 6 bases at J, with 11 bases between. Here the CDR3 DNA reads TGTGCCAGCAGCGTAGGCTGGGGGAAGGATACGCAGTATTTT. Its protein product is CASSVGWGKDTQYF.

J is TRBJ1-3 and V is TRBV3-1; 9 bases match TRBD1. Germline V gene lookup returns CDR1 LGHDT and CDR2 YNNKEL (reference sequence). The junction had 3 bases not matched to a gene; V was cut back by 3 bases and J by 3 bases. The CDR3 is 15 amino acids. The CDR3 spells CASSQGQGLGNTIYF. In DNA form, the CDR3 reads TGTGCCAGCAGCCAGGGACAGGGACTTGGAAACACCATATATTTT.

The chain uses TRBV11-3 and TRBJ2-5; 9 bases are shared with TRBD1. The CDR3 is made up of 13 amino acids. The V gene's germline CDR1 is SGHNT and CDR2 YENEEA. Germline trimming cut 5 bases from V and 4 bases from J; bases unmatched to any gene: 2. CDR3 DNA: TGTGCCAGCAGCGCGGACAGGGGAGAGACCCAGTACTTC. This gives the protein CASSADRGETQYF.

The V call is TRBV15, the J call TRBJ2-1; 9 bases match TRBD1. Germline loops: CDR1 LNHNV, CDR2 YYDKDF (reference sequence). CDR3 size: 14 residues. V trimming: 1 base; J trimming: 8 bases; junction bases outside the gene matches: 3. DNA of the CDR3: TGTGCCACCAGCAGAGGGACAGGGGATCATGAGCAGTTCTTC. Translated: CATSRGTGDHEQFF.

The V and J genes are TRBV7-9 and TRBJ2-2, with 7 bases matching TRBD1. Germline CDR1 reads SEHNR; CDR2 reads FQNEAQ (reference sequence). The CDR3 is 16 residues long. The V segment lost 4 bases and the J segment 4 bases; nucleotides outside the gene matches: 9. CDR3 sequence: CASSSADRVRTGELFF. The CDR3 nucleotides are TGTGCCAGCAGCTCCGCCGACAGGGTTCGCACCGGGGAGCTGTTTTTT.

The rearrangement links TRBV2 to TRBJ2-1; TRBD2 is a possible D gene (6 bases). The CDR3 is 13 amino acids. CDR1 is SNHLY, CDR2 FYNNEI, per germline. V lost 8 bases and J lost 0, with 8 bases in between. In nucleotides, the CDR3 is TGTGCCAGCGGGCGGGGCTCCTACAATGAGCAGTTCTTC. Its protein is CASGRGSYNEQFF.

The CDR3 spells CASSLFLGTDSPLHF. CDR3 bases: TGTGCCAGCAGCTTATTCCTGGGGACGGATTCACCCCTCCACTTT. This sequence joins TRBV7-9 and TRBJ1-6, with D possibly TRBD1 on 5 matching bases. V was trimmed by 2 bases and J by 8 bases, leaving 13 bases between them. This CDR3 is built from 15 residues. Germline values: CDR1 SEHNR, CDR2 FQNEAQ (reference sequence).

The gene calls are TRBV10-3 and TRBJ2-3; TRBD2 matches 8 bases. V trimming: 9 bases; J trimming: 2 bases; junction bases outside the gene matches: 13. This CDR3 has 16 residues. Germline CDR1 reads ENHRY; CDR2 reads SYGVKD. CDR3 amino acids: CAMGTGGTRPTDTQYF. The CDR3 DNA reads as TGTGCCATGGGGACGGGGGGGACCCGACCCACAGATACGCAGTATTTT.

This clonotype was recorded once. The conserved phenylalanine or tryptophan is not found at the CDR3 terminus, so this likely reflects a read error. V usage is TRBV28 and J usage is TRBJ2-2; either TRBD1 or TRBD2 may supply D (6 bases each). CDR3 size: 18 residues. The V end was cut by 4 bases, the J end by 5 bases, with 23 bases between. Germline loops: CDR1 MDHEN, CDR2 SYDVKM. CDR3 amino acids: CASSSTGEIGGRTGELFL. The CDR3 DNA is TGTGCCAGCAGTTCCACCGGAGAGATAGGGGGGAGGACCGGGGAGCTGTTTCTT.